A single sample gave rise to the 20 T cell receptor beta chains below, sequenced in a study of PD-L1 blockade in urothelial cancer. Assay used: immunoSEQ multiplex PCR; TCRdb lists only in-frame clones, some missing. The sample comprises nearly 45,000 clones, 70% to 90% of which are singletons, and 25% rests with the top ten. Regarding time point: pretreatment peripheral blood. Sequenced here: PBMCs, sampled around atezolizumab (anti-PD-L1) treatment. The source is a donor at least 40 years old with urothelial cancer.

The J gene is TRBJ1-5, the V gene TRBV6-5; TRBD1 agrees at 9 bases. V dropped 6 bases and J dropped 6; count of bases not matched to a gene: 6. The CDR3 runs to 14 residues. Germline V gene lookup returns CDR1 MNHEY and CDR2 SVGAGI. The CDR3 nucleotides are TGTGCCAGCAGAGCGGGACAGGGCAGTCAGCCCCAGCATTTT. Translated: CASRAGQGSQPQHF.

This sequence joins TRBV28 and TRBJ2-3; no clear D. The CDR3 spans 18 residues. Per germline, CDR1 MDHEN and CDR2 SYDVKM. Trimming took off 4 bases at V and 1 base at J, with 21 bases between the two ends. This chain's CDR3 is CASSSPDLPPRGTDTQYF. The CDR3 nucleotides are TGTGCCAGCAGTTCCCCCGACTTGCCCCCCCGGGGCACAGATACGCAGTATTTT.

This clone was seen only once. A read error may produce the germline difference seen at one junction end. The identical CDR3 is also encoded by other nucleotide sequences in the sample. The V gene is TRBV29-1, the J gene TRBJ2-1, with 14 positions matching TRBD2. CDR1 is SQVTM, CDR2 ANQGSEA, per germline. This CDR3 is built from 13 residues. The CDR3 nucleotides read TGCAGCGCCGGGACTAGCGGGAGAGATGAGCAATTCTTC. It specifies CSAGTSGRDEQFF.

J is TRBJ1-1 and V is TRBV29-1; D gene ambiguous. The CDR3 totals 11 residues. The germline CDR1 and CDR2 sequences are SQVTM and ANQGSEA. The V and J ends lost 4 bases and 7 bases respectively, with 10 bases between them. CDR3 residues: CSVGSGGEAFF. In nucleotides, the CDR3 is TGCAGCGTTGGGTCAGGAGGTGAAGCTTTCTTT. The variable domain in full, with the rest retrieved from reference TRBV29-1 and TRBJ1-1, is SAVISQKPSRDICQRGTSLTIQCQVDSQVTMMFWYRQQPGQSLTLIATANQGSEATYESGFVIDKFPISRPNLTFSTLTVSNMSPEDSSIYLCSVGSGGEAFFGQGTRLTVV.

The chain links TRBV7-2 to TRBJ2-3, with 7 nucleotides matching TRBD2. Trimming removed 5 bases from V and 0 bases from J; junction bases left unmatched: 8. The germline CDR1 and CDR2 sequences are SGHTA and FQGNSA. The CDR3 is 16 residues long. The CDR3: CASSTRLAWSTDTQYF. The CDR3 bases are TGTGCCAGCAGCACTCGACTAGCTTGGAGCACAGATACGCAGTATTTT.

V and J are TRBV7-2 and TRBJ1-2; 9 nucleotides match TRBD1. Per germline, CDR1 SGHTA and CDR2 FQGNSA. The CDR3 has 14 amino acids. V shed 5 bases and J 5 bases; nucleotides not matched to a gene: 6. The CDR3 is CASSPRTGDYGYTF. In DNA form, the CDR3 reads TGTGCCAGCAGCCCGAGGACAGGGGATTATGGCTACACCTTC. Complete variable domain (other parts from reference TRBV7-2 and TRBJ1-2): GAGVSQSPSNKVTEKGKDVELRCDPISGHTALYWYRQSLGQGLEFLIYFQGNSAPDKSGLPSDRFSAERTGGSVSTLTIQRTQQEDSAVYLCASSPRTGDYGYTFGSGTRLTVV.

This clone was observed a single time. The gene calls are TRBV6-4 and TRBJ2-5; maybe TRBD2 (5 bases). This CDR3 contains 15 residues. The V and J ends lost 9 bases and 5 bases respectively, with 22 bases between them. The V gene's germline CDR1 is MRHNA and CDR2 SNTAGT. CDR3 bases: TGTGCCAGGAATCCGACAAGCGGTGGTGGGGAGACCCAGTACTTC. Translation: CARNPTSGGGETQYF.

The CDR3 region has the DNA TGCAGCGGGTGGACTAGCGGGAGAGGAGAGACCCAGTACTTC. Protein: CSGWTSGRGETQYF. The V call is TRBV29-1, the J call TRBJ2-5, with 13 bases matching TRBD2. The CDR3 has 14 amino acids. Germline CDR1 is SQVTM and CDR2 is ANQGSEA. The ends lost 7 bases at V and 4 bases at J; junction bases unmatched: 6.

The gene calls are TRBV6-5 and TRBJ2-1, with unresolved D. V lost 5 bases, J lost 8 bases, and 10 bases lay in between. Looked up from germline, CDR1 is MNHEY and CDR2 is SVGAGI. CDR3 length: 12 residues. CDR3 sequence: CASSRSGYEQFF. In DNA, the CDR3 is TGTGCCAGCAGTCGGAGTGGTTATGAGCAGTTCTTC.

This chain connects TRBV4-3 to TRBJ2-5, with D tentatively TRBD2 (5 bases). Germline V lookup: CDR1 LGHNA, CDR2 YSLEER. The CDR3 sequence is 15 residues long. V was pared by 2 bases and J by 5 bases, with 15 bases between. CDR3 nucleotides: TGCGCCAGCAGCCAACAGGTGGGAGATCGGGAGACCCAGTACTTC. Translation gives CASSQQVGDRETQYF.

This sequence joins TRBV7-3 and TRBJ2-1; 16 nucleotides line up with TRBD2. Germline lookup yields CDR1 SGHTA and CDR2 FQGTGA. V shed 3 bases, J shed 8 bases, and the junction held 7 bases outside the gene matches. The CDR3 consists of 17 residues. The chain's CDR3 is CASSLGGTSGRGHEQFF. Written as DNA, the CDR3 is TGTGCCAGCAGCTTGGGAGGGACTAGCGGGAGGGGGCATGAGCAGTTCTTC. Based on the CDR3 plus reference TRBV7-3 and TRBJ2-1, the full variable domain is GAGVSQTPSNKVTEKGKYVELRCDPISGHTALYWYRQSLGQGPEFLIYFQGTGAADDSGLPNDRFFAVRPEGSVSTLKIQRTERGDSAVYLCASSLGGTSGRGHEQFFGPGTRLTVL.

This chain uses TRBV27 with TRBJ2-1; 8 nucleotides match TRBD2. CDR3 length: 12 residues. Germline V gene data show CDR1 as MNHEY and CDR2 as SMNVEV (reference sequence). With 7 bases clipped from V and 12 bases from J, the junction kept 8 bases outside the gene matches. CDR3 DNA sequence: TGTGCCAGCACCCACGGACTAGCCCCGCAGTTCTTC. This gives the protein CASTHGLAPQFF.

CDR3 sequence (DNA): TGTGCCAGCAGCGTAGTCCCAGGGGGAGATGGCTACACCTTC. Translation: CASSVVPGGDGYTF. V usage is TRBV9 and J usage is TRBJ1-2; 7 positions agree with TRBD1. Germline-derived CDR1 and CDR2 are SGDLS and YYNGEE. CDR3 length equals 14 residues. With V trimmed by 0 bases and J by 6 bases, 5 bases remained unmatched. Drawing the rest from reference TRBV9 and TRBJ1-2, the complete variable domain is DSGVTQTPKHLITATGQRVTLRCSPRSGDLSVYWYQQSLDQGLQFLIQYYNGEERAKGNILERFSAQQFPDLHSELNLSSLELGDSALYFCASSVVPGGDGYTFGSGTRLTVV.

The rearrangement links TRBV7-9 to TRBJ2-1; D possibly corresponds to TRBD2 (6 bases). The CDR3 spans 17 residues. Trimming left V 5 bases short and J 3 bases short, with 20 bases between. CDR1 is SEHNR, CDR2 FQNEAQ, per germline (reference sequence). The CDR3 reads CASSPQAGSGLYNEQFF. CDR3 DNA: TGTGCCAGCAGCCCCCAGGCAGGTAGCGGCCTCTACAATGAGCAGTTCTTC.

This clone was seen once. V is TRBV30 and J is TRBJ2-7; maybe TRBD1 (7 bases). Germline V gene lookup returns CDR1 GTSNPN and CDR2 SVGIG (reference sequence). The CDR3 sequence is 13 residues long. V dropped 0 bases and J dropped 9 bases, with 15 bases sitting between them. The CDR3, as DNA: TGTGCCTGGAGTGTGACTAGGGGGCTGGGGCAGTACTTC. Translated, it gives CAWSVTRGLGQYF.

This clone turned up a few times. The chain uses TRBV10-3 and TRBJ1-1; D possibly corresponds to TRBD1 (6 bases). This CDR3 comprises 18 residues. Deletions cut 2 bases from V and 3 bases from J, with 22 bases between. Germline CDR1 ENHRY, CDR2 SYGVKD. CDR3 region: CAISEPQGRVGAYTEAFF. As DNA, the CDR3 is TGTGCCATCAGTGAGCCCCAGGGGAGGGTCGGGGCTTACACTGAAGCTTTCTTT.

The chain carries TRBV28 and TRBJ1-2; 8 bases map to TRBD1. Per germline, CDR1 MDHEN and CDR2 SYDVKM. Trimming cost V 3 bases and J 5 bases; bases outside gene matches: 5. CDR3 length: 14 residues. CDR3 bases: TGTGCCAGCAGTTTCGGGGACAGGATATATGGCTACACCTTC. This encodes CASSFGDRIYGYTF.

CDR3: CATSRARTGGTGELFF. DNA of the CDR3: TGTGCCACCAGCAGAGCCCGGACAGGCGGCACCGGGGAGCTGTTTTTT. V and J are TRBV15 and TRBJ2-2, with TRBD1 identical over 7 bases. CDR1 and CDR2 (germline): LNHNV, YYDKDF (reference sequence). V gave up 1 base and J gave up 4 bases; unmatched junction bases: 6. CDR3 length equals 16 residues.

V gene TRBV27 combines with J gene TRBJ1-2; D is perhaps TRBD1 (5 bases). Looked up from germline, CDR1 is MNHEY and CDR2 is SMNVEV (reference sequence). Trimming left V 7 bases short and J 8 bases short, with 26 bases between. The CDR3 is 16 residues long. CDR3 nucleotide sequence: TGTGCCAGCACGCCGGCGGGGACGGCGGCGAACCAGGGCTACACCTTC. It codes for CASTPAGTAANQGYTF.

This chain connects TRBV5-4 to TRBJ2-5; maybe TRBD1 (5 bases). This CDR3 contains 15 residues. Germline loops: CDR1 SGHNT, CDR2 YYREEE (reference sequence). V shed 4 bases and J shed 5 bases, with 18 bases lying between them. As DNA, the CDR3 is TGTGCCAGCAGCCCGGCCCAGGGCCCGTGGGAGACCCAGTACTTC. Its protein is CASSPAQGPWETQYF.